The 11 T cell receptor beta chains below come from one sample, sequenced in a study of T-cell memory formation after mild COVID-19 (dated by TCRdb to the early 2020s). Library construction relied on 5' RACE. Sequencing used an Illumina NovaSeq 6000. TCRdb handled the public reads itself, with Q25 trimming in fastp and clone calling in MiXCR, and kept productive beta chains. A single entry per CDR3 protein holds the most common genes and DNA from its merged rows. Within this sample are about 430,000 distinct CDR3 sequences, with roughly 26% of them counted one time only. 8.8% of the sample belongs to the ten largest clones. Sequences were obtained from PBMCs or a T cell subset sorted from them (not recorded which). Receptor source: an adult woman who had mild COVID-19 (a few samples of this study predate the infection). The sample titles of this study are shuffled in the database, so cell type and time point are left out; the donor was told from shared clones.

For the CDR3, the DNA is TGTGCCAGCAGTTACCTCGGGACTATTTTCTTT. Protein sequence: CASSYLGTIFF. J is TRBJ1-1 and V is TRBV6-5; TRBD1 might be the D (5 bases). This CDR3 has 11 amino acids. Germline CDR1 reads MNHEY; CDR2 reads SVGAGI. V was clipped by 2 bases and J by 13 bases, with 11 bases between them.

The rearrangement links TRBV5-4 to TRBJ1-1, with D uncertain. CDR3 length: 12 residues. Trimming pared 0 bases from V and 10 bases from J, leaving 10 bases between. Germline loops: CDR1 SGHNT, CDR2 YYREEE (reference sequence). DNA of the CDR3: TGTGCCAGCAGCTTGGAATTGAGACGAGCTTTCTTT. Translated: CASSLELRRAFF.

V usage is TRBV27 and J usage is TRBJ2-3; 15 bases are shared with TRBD2. V lost 4 bases to trimming and J lost 7 bases; unmatched junction nucleotides: 9. CDR1 MNHEY and CDR2 SMNVEV come from the germline V gene (reference sequence). The CDR3 consists of 17 residues. CDR3 DNA: TGTGCCAGCAGTTCCCCTTGGACTAGCGGGGGGGGTTATACGCAGTATTTT. This sequence encodes CASSSPWTSGGGYTQYF.

This chain joins TRBV6-2 or TRBV6-3 and TRBJ2-1; 8 nucleotides agree with TRBD2. The CDR3 runs 15 residues. CDR1 MNHEY and CDR2 SVGEGT come from the germline V gene. V lost 5 bases, J lost 7 bases, and 10 bases stayed unmatched. For the CDR3, the DNA is TGTGCCAGCAGTACTAGCGGCCCGTATGTTAATGAGCAGTTCTTC. Translation gives CASSTSGPYVNEQFF.

The chain links TRBV6-5 to TRBJ2-6; tentative D call: TRBD2 (6 bases). The germline gives CDR1 MNHEY, CDR2 SVGAGI. The CDR3 is 16 residues long. The ends were cut back, 4 bases at V and 0 bases at J, with 10 bases in the middle. The DNA for the CDR3 is TGTGCCAGCAGTTGGGGACTTCTCTCTGGGGCCAACGTCCTGACTTTC. This sequence encodes CASSWGLLSGANVLTF.

J is TRBJ1-1 and V is TRBV6-2 or TRBV6-3, with D unclear. This CDR3 has 13 amino acids. V lost 0 bases to trimming and J lost 7 bases, with 9 bases between them. CDR1 is MNHEY, CDR2 SVGEGT, per germline. The CDR3 nucleotides read TGTGCCAGCAGTTACTCGACCAGGAGTGAAGCTTTCTTT. This encodes CASSYSTRSEAFF.

The chain employs TRBV12-3 or TRBV12-4 and TRBJ2-7; tentatively, D is TRBD1 (5 bases). This CDR3 comprises 13 residues. V shed 2 bases and J shed 7 bases, with 12 bases lying between them. The CDR3 DNA is TGTGCCAGCAGTTTACTCAGGGTAGGGGAGCAGTACTTC. As protein: CASSLLRVGEQYF.

The J gene is TRBJ1-5, the V gene TRBV2; D not certain. Trimming left V 2 bases short and J 5 bases short, with 7 bases between. CDR3 length: 13 residues. Germline lookup yields CDR1 SNHLY and CDR2 FYNNEI. The CDR3 DNA follows: TGTGCCAGCAGTGAAACCGGGTATCAGCCCCAGCATTTT. Its protein is CASSETGYQPQHF.

The V gene is TRBV7-6, the J gene TRBJ2-5; D assignment may be TRBD1 or TRBD2 (6 bases each). V gave up 5 bases and J gave up 4 bases, with 20 bases separating them. CDR1 and CDR2 from the germline V gene are SGHVS and FNYEAQ. The CDR3 covers 16 residues. The CDR3 loop reads CASSTWTVAEGETQYF. CDR3 bases: TGTGCCAGCAGCACATGGACAGTGGCGGAGGGAGAGACCCAGTACTTC.

The chain recombines TRBV10-3 with TRBJ1-1; the D gene is possibly TRBD1 (5 bases). Between the trimmed V and J ends, which lost 0 bases and 5 bases, there was a span of 16 bases. CDR3 length: 16 amino acids. Per germline, CDR1 ENHRY and CDR2 SYGVKD. The CDR3 nucleotides are TGTGCCATCAGTGAGTCGATTTGGGGCACTGGGACTGAAGCTTTCTTT. Amino acid sequence: CAISESIWGTGTEAFF.

In this sample, this clonotype turned up a few times. CDR3 sequence reads: CASRAGTGASNQPQHF. CDR3 nucleotides: TGCGCCAGCAGGGCCGGGACAGGGGCTAGCAATCAGCCCCAGCATTTT. The V call is TRBV5-1, the J call TRBJ1-5; 10 positions match TRBD1. The CDR3 totals 16 residues. Germline V CDR1 and CDR2: SGHRS, YFSETQ. The junction had 5 bases not matched to a gene; V was cut back by 5 bases and J by 0 bases.